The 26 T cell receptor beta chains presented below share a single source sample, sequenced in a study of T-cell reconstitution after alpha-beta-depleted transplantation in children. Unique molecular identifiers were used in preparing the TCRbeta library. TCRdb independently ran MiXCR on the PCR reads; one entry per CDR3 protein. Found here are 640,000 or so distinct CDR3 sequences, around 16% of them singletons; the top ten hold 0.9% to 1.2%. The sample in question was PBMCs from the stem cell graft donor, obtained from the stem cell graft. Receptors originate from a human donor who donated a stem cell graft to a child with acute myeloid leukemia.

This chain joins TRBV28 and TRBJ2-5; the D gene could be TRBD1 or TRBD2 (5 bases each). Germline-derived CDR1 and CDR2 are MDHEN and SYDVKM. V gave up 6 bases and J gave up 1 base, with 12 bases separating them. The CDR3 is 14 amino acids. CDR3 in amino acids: CASRGPGSQETQYF. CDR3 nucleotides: TGTGCCAGCAGGGGGCCAGGGAGCCAAGAGACCCAGTACTTC.

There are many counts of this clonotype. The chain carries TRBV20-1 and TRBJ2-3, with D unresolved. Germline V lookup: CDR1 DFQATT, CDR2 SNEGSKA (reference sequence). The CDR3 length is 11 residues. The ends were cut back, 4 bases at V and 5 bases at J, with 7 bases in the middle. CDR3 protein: CSAIILDTQYF. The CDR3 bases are TGCAGTGCTATCATATTAGATACGCAGTATTTT.

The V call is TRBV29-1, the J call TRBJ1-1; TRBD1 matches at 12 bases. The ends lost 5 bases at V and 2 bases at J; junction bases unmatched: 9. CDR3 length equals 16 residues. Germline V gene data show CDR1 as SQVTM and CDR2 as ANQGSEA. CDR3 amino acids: CSVSVPGTGGNTEAFF. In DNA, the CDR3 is TGCAGCGTTTCCGTTCCCGGGACAGGGGGCAACACTGAAGCTTTCTTT. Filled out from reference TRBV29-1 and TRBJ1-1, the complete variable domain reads SAVISQKPSRDICQRGTSLTIQCQVDSQVTMMFWYRQQPGQSLTLIATANQGSEATYESGFVIDKFPISRPNLTFSTLTVSNMSPEDSSIYLCSVSVPGTGGNTEAFFGQGTRLTVV.

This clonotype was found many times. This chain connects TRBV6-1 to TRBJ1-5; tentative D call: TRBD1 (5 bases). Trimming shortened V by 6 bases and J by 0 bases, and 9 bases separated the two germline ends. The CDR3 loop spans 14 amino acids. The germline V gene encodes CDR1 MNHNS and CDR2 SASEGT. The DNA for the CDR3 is TGTGCCAGCAGCGAGACAGTTAGCAATCAGCCCCAGCATTTT. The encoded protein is CASSETVSNQPQHF.

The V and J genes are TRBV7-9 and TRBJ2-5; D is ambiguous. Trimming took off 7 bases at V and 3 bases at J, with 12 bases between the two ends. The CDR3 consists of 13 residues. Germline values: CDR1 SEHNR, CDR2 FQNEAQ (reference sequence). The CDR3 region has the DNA TGTGCCAGCACTCGGGCTGGAGAAGAGACCCAGTACTTC. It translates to CASTRAGEETQYF.

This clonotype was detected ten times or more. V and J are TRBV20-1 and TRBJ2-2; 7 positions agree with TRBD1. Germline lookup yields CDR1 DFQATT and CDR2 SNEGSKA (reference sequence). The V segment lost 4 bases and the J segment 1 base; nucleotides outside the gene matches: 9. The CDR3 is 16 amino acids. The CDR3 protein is CSATPLRQGNTGELFF. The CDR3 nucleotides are TGCAGTGCTACGCCCCTAAGACAGGGGAACACCGGGGAGCTGTTTTTT.

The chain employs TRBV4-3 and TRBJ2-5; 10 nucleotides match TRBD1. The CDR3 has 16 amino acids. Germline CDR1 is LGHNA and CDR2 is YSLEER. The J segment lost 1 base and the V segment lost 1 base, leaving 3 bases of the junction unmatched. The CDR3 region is CASSQGGQGIQETQYF. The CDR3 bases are TGCGCCAGCAGCCAAGGGGGACAGGGGATCCAAGAGACCCAGTACTTC.

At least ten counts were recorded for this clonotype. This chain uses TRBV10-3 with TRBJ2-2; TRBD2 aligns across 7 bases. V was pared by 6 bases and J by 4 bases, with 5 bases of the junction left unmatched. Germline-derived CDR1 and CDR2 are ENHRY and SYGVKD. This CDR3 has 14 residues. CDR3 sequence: CAIRGGGGTGELFF. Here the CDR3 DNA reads TGTGCCATCAGGGGCGGCGGGGGCACCGGGGAGCTGTTTTTT.

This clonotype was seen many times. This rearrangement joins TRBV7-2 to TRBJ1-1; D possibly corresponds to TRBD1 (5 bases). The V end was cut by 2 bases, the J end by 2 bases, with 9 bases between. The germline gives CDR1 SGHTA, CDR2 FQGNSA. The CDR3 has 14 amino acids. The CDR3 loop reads CASSLMGTNTEAFF. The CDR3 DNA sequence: TGTGCCAGCAGCTTAATGGGGACCAACACTGAAGCTTTCTTT.

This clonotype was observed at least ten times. The CDR3 DNA is TGCAGTGCAAAGACAGGAGGCTACCCCGAAAATGAAAAACTGTTTTTT. Translated: CSAKTGGYPENEKLFF. The V call is TRBV20-1, the J call TRBJ1-4, with D maybe TRBD1 (6 bases). The CDR3 is 16 amino acids. The V gene's germline CDR1 is DFQATT and CDR2 SNEGSKA (reference sequence). V lost 6 bases and J lost 5, with 22 bases in between.

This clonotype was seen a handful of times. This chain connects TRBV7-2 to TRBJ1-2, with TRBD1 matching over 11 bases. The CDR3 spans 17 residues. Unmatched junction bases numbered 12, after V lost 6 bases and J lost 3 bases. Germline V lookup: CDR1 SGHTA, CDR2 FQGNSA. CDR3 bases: TGTGCCAGCAGTTCCTACTCTCCGGGACAGGGGGACTATGGCTACACCTTC. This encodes CASSSYSPGQGDYGYTF.

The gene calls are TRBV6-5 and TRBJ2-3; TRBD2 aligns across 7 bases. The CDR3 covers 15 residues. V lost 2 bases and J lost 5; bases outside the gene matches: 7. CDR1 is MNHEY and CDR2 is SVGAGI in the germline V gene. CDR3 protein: CASSYGRGVGDTQYF. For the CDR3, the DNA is TGTGCCAGCAGTTACGGGAGGGGTGTTGGAGATACGCAGTATTTT.

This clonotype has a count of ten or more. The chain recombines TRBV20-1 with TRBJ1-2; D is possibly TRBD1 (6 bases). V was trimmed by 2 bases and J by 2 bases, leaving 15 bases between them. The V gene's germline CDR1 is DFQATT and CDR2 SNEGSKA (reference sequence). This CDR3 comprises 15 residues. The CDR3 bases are TGCAGTGCTAGACCGCATGGCCAGGGGAACTATGGCTACACCTTC. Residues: CSARPHGQGNYGYTF.

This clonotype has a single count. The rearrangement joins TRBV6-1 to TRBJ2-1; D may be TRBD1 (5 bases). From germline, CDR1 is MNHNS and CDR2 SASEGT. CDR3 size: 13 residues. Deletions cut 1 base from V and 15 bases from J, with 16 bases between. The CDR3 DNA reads TGTGCCAGCAGTGAAGTCTCGCAAGGGGTAGGGTTCTTC. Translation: CASSEVSQGVGFF.

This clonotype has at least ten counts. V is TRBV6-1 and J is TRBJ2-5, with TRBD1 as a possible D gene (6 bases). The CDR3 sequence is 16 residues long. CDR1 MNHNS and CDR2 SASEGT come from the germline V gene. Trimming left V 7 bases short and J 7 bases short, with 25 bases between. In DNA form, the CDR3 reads TGTGCCAGCAACCCGAAGGGGACCGGGACACTAGGGACCCAGTACTTC. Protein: CASNPKGTGTLGTQYF.

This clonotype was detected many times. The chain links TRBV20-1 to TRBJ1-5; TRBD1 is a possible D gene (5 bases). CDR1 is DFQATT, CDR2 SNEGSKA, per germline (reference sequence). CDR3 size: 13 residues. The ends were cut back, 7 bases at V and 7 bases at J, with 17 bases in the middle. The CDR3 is CSGARGAWQPQHF. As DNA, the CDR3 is TGCAGTGGGGCAAGGGGCGCGTGGCAGCCCCAGCATTTT.

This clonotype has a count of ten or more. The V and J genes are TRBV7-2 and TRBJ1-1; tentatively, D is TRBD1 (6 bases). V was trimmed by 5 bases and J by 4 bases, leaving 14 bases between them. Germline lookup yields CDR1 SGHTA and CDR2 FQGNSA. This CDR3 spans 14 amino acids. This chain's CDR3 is CASSRRGETTEAFF. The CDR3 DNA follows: TGTGCCAGCAGCCGCAGGGGAGAGACCACTGAAGCTTTCTTT.

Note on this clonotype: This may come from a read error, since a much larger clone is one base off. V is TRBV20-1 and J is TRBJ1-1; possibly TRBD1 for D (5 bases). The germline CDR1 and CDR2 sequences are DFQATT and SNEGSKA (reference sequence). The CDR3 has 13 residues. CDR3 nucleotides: TGCAGTGCTAGAGGGGGCTCGAACACTGAAGCTTACTTT. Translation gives CSARGGSNTEAYF.

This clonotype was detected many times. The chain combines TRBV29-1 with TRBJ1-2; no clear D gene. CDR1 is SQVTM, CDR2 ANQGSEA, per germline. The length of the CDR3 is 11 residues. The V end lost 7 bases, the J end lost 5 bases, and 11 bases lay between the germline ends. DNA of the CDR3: TGCAGCGCCCGGCCGGAGTATGGCTACACCTTC. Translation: CSARPEYGYTF.

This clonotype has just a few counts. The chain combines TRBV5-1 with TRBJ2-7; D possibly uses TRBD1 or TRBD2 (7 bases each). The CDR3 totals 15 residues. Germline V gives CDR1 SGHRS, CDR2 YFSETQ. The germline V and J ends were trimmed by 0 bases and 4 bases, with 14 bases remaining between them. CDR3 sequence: CASSLATGRGYEQYV. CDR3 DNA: TGCGCCAGCAGCTTGGCGACAGGGAGGGGGTACGAGCAGTACGTC.

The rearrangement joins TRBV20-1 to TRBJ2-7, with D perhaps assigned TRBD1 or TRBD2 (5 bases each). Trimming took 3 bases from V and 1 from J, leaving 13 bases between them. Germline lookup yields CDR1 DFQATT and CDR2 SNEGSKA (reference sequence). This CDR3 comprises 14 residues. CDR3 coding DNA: TGCAGTGCTAGTCGGGGCCCCAAGTCCTACGAGCAGTACTTC. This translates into CSASRGPKSYEQYF.

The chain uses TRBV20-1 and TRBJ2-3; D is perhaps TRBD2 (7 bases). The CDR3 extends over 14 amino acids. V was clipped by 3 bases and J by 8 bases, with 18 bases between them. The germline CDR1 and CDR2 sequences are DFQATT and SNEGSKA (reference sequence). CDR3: CSASGGPGDGTQYF. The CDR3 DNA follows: TGCAGTGCTAGCGGGGGGCCCGGTGACGGTACGCAGTATTTT.

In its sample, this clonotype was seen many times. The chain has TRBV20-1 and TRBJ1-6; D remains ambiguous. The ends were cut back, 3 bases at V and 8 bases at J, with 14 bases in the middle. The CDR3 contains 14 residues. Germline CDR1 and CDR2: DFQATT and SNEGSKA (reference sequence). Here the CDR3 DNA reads TGCAGTGCTAGTAGGCCGTCCCTTTATTCACCCCTCCACTTT. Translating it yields CSASRPSLYSPLHF.

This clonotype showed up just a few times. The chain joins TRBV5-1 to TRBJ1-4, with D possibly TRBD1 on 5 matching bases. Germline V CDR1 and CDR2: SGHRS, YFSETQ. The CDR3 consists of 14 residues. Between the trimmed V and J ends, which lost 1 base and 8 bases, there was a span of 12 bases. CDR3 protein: CASSLLQGGEKLFF. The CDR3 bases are TGCGCCAGCAGCTTGTTGCAGGGTGGAGAAAAACTGTTTTTT.

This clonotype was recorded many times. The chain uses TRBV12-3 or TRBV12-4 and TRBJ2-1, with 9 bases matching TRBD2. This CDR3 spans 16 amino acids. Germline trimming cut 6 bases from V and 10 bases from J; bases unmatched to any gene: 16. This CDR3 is CASSLTLTSGSREQFF. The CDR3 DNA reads TGTGCCAGCAGCCTTACCCTGACTAGCGGTAGTCGGGAGCAGTTCTTC.

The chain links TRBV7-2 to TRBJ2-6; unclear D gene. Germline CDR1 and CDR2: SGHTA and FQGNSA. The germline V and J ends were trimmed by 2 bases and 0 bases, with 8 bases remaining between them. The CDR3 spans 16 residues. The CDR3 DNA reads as TGTGCCAGCAGCTTAAGGGTGGGCTCTGGGGCCAACGTCCTGACTTTC. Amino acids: CASSLRVGSGANVLTF.